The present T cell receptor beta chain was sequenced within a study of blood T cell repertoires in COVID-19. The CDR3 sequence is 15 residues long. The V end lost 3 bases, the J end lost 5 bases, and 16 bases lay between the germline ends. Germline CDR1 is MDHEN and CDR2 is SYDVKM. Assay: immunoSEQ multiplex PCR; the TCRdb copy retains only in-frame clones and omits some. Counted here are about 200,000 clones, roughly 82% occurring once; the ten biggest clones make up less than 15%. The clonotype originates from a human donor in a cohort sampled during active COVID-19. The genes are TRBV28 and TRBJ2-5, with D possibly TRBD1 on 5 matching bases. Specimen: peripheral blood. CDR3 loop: CASSLPTGSLETQYF. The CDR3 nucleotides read TGTGCCAGCAGTTTGCCTACAGGCTCTCTCGAGACCCAGTACTTC.